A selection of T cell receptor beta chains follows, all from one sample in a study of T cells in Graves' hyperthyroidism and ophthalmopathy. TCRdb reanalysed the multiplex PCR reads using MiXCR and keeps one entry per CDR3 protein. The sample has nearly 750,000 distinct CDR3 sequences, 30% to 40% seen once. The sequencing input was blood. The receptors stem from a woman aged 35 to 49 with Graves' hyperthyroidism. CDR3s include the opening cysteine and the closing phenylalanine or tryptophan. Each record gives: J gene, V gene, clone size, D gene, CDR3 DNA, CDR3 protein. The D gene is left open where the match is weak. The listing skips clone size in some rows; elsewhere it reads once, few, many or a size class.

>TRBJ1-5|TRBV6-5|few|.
TGTGCCAGCAGCCGGGACCGGGTAGAGCCCCAGCATTTT
CASSRDRVEPQHF
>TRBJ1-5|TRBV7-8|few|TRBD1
TGTGCCAGCAGCTCCCGGTCAGGGGGGGATCAGCCCCAGCATTTT
CASSSRSGGDQPQHF
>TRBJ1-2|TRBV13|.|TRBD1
TGTGCCAGCAGCCAGGGCAGGGGGGACTATGGCTACACCTTC
CASSQGRGDYGYTF
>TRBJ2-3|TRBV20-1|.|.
TGCAGTGCTACCCGTGGCACAGATACGCAGTATTTT
CSATRGTDTQYF
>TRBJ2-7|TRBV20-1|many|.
TGCAGTGCTAGCGGGCCTTTCATCTACGAGCAGTACTTC
CSASGPFIYEQYF
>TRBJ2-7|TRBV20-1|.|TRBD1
TGCAGTGCTACTCCTGGGACAGGGGGCATCTACGAGCAGTACTTC
CSATPGTGGIYEQYF
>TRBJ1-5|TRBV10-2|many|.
TGCGCCAGCAGTAGGGGGACACCATATAGCAATCAGCCCCAGCATTTT
CASSRGTPYSNQPQHF
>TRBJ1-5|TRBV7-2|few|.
TGTGCCAGCAGCGCGGCAGGGGAGGAACAGCCCCAGCATTTT
CASSAAGEEQPQHF
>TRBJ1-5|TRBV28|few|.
TGTGCCAGCTGGGGGGACCGAAGCAATCAGCCCCAGCATTTT
CASWGDRSNQPQHF
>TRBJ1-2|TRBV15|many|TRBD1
TGTGCCACCAGCAGAGATAAGGACAGGGATTATGGCTACACCTTC
CATSRDKDRDYGYTF
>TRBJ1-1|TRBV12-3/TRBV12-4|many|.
TGTGCCAGTCAATTAACCGGGACAACGACTGAAGCTTTCTTT
CASQLTGTTTEAFF
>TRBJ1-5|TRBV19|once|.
TGTGCCTGGAGTGTAAAGAGGGGCAATCAGCCCCAGCATTTT
CAWSVKRGNQPQHF
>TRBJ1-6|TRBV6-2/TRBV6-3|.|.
TGTGCCAGCAGGACCGGGACAACCCTCAAGGATTCACCCCTCCACTTT
CASRTGTTLKDSPLHF
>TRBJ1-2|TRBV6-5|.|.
TGTGCCATTAGTTACTCGGCAGGGCGCGGCTATGGCTACACCTTC
CAISYSAGRGYGYTF
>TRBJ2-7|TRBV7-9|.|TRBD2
TGTGCCAGCAGCTTTAGGTTGACTAGCGGGGGCGCCGCCTACGAGCAGTACTTC
CASSFRLTSGGAAYEQYF
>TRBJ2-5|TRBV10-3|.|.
TGTGCCATCAGTTACCCGAGCCTGGGGCAAGAGACCCAGTACTTC
CAISYPSLGQETQYF
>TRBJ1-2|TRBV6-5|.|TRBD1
TGTGCCATCGAGGGGGCGCAAATATCTGGCTACACCTTC
CAIEGAQISGYTF
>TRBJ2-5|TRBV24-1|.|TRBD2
TGTGCCACCAGTGATCCGGGACTAGGGGAGACCCAGTACTTC
CATSDPGLGETQYF
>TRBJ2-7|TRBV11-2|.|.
TGTGCCAGCAGCTTAGGGGGGGACGGAGCCTACGAGCAGTACTTC
CASSLGGDGAYEQYF
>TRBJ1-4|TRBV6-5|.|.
TGTGCCAGCAGTTACTCGGACGGACGTAATGAAAAACTGTTTTTT
CASSYSDGRNEKLFF
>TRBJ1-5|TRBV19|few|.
TGTGCCAGTAGTATAGTCCCCAATCAGCCCCAGCATTTT
CASSIVPNQPQHF
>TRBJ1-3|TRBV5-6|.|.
TGTGCCAGCAGCAACTACGGGGCTGGAAACACCATATATTTT
CASSNYGAGNTIYF
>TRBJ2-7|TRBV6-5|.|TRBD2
TGTGCCAGCAGTTATTCGGCTAGCGGGAGACGAGAATACGAGCAGTACTTC
CASSYSASGRREYEQYF
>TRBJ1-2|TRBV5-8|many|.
TGTGCCAGCCACAACGCCGGGACAACTGCAGGCTACACCTTC
CASHNAGTTAGYTF
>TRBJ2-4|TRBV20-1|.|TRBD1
TGCAGTGCTGGCCCAGGGACAGGGAACAACATTCAGTACTTC
CSAGPGTGNNIQYF
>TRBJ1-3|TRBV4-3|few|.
TGCGCCAGCAGCCAAGATACAGGGAGAAACACCATATATTTT
CASSQDTGRNTIYF
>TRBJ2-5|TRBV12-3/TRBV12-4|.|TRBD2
TGTGCCAGCAGTTACTCGCGGGGGGCCGGAGAGACCCAGTACTTC
CASSYSRGAGETQYF
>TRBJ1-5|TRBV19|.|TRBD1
TGTGCCAGTAACTCAGACAGGGGGTACAATCAGCCCCAGCATTTT
CASNSDRGYNQPQHF
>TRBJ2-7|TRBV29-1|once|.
TGCAGCGTTGACGACGGGGTAGATGGCTCCTACGAGCAGTACTTC
CSVDDGVDGSYEQYF
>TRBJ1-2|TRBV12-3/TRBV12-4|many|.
TGTGCCAGCAGTTTAAGGAGGGTCCACCATGGCTACACCTTC
CASSLRRVHHGYTF
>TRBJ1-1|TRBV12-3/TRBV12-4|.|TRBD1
TGTGCCAGCAGGGGGGGGGACAGGGTCACTGAAGCTTTCTTT
CASRGGDRVTEAFF
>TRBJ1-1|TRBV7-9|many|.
TGTGCCAGCAGCCCATCAGGAGGCACTGAAGCTTTCTTT
CASSPSGGTEAFF
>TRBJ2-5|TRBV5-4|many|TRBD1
TGTGCCAGCAGCTTGAGTCCAGACAGGGGGGAAAGGGAGACCCAGTACTTC
CASSLSPDRGERETQYF
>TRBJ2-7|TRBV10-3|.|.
TGTGCCAGCAGTCGGGAGTCGGCCTACGAGCAGTACTTC
CASSRESAYEQYF
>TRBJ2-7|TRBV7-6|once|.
TGTGCCAGCAGTTTACTGTGGCGCTACGAGCAGTACTTC
CASSLLWRYEQYF
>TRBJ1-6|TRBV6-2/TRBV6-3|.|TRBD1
TGTGCCAGCAGTAACCGAGGACAGGACTATAATTCACCCCTCCACTTT
CASSNRGQDYNSPLHF
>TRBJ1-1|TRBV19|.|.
TGTGCCAGTAGTATAGGGGTGCGGGGTGGGCCTGAAGCTTTCTTT
CASSIGVRGGPEAFF
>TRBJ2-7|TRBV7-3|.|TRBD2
TGTGCCAGCAGCTACGAGAGAGCGGCGGGAGTATGGTACGAGCAGTACTTC
CASSYERAAGVWYEQYF
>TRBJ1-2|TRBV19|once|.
TGTGCCAGTAGTATAGGGGGAGATGGCTACACCTTC
CASSIGGDGYTF
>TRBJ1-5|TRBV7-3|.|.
TGCGCCAGCAGCCAAGATGTAAGTGGTAACCAGCCCCAGCATTTT
CASSQDVSGNQPQHF
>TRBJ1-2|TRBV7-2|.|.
TGTGCCAGCTCACCCCCCGAACAGAGCTATGGCTACACCTTC
CASSPPEQSYGYTF
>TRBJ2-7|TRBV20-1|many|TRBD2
TGCAGTGCTAGGGCCCGGGGGGACGAGCAGTACTTC
CSARARGDEQYF
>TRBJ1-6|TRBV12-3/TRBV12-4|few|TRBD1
TGTGCCAGCAGCAAACAGGGGGCAGGTAATTCACCCCTCCACTTT
CASSKQGAGNSPLHF
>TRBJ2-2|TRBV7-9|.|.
TGTGCCAGCAGCTTATACGTAGCGAACACCGGGGAGCTGTTTTTT
CASSLYVANTGELFF
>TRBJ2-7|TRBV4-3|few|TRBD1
TGCGCCAGCAGCCAAGATATTTCGGACAGGGTATACGAGCAGTACTTC
CASSQDISDRVYEQYF
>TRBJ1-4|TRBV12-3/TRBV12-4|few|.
TGTGCCAGCAGTCGCGACAGGCTGGGGACTAATGAAAAACTGTTTTTT
CASSRDRLGTNEKLFF
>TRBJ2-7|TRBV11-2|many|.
TGTGCCAGCAGCCCCCCATCCGGCCGCTCCTACGAGCAGTACTTC
CASSPPSGRSYEQYF
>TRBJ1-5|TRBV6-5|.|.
TGTGCCAGCAGTTACTCGGCAGCCGAGGATCAGTGCCAGCATTTT
CASSYSAAEDQCQHF
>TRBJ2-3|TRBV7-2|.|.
TGTGCCAGCAGCTTAGGAGGGCTATGGACAGATACGCAGTATTTT
CASSLGGLWTDTQYF
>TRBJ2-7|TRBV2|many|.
TGTGCCAGCGGGGCCAACGAGCAGTACTTC
CASGANEQYF
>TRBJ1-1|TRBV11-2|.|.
TGCGCCAGCAGCCAATGGGTGGCGAACACTGAAGCTTTCTTT
CASSQWVANTEAFF
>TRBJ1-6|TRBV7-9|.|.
TGTGCCAGCCGCCTCGGGGCAGGAAATTCACCCCTCCACTTT
CASRLGAGNSPLHF
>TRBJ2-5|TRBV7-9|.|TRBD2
TGTGCCAGCAGCTCCGTGGGACTAGCGGGAATGGAGACCCAGTACTTC
CASSSVGLAGMETQYF
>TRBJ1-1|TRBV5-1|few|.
TGCGCCAGCAGCCCCTCGGCGGGCCAGAACACTGAAGCTTTCTTT
CASSPSAGQNTEAFF
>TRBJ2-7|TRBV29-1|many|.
TGCAGCGCCGAAACAGGCTCCTACGAGCAGTACTTC
CSAETGSYEQYF